This TCR beta chain was documented in a study of cytomegalovirus exposure and HLA in healthy donors. V shed 3 bases and J shed 7 bases, with 16 bases lying between them. The CDR3 sequence is 14 residues long. Germline loops: CDR1 LNHNV, CDR2 YYDKDF (reference sequence). General observations from the study: Most TCR beta V segments were productive about 90% or about 30% of the time in an earlier analysis. Later, TCR association rates were found to vary by HLA locus, highest for DRB1 and lowest for HLA-C. In vitro, a few CMV-associated chains proved specific for CMV antigens.

This PCR relied on a set of 60 Vbeta primers and 13 Jbeta primers. Measured with immunoSEQ multiplex PCR; TCRdb has only the in-frame clones, and not every one. The sample has 160,000 or so clones, 81% seen once; the top ten hold approximately 1.2%. As to this clone: Its antigen remains unknown.

The sequenced sample was PBMCs. The TCR originated in a man aged 45-65 years in good health and CMV-seropositive. V and J are TRBV15 and TRBJ2-7, with D possibly being TRBD1 (8 bases). CDR3 coding DNA: TGTGCCACCAGCAGGGATACAGGGGGAGGGGAGCAGTACTTC. Protein sequence: CATSRDTGGGEQYF.